This paragraph covers one T cell receptor (beta chain) sequence. The CDR3 length is 15 residues. V shed 0 bases and J shed 7 bases, with 16 bases lying between them. CDR1 and CDR2 (germline): SGDLS, YYNGEE. The data were taken from a study of blood T cell repertoires in COVID-19. Study as a whole: Sources were T cells, B-cell-depleted T cells, or PBMCs; the material itself was cDNA or gDNA.

Produced via immunoSEQ multiplex PCR; TCRdb's table is partial and in-frame only. The table has fewer than 300,000 clones, around 88% seen once; the top ten hold roughly 0.8%. This rearrangement joins TRBV9 to TRBJ1-1; the D gene is possibly TRBD1 (5 bases). The material sequenced was peripheral blood. The origin of this receptor is a man under 40 with acute or convalescent COVID-19. This CDR3 is CASSVDGRRDGEAFF. As DNA, the CDR3 is TGTGCCAGCAGCGTAGACGGGCGGCGGGACGGTGAAGCTTTCTTT.